Described below is a single T cell receptor beta chain sequence and its context. What it recognizes is unknown. In the PCR, 60 Vbeta and 13 Jbeta primers were used. Method: immunoSEQ multiplex PCR; TCRdb's copy keeps in-frame clones and lacks some. This sample has tens of thousands of clones; roughly 79% occur once, and the top ten carry over 6%. These data originate in a study of cytomegalovirus exposure and HLA in healthy donors. Findings and limits, study-wide: It was reported that TCR beta sequences correctly inferred the HLA-A and HLA-B alleles for most subjects. The study assumed roughly uniform donor sequencing depth for presence/absence analyses. An analysis was carried out later, and it reportedly showed fewer N-insertions in an Asian-associated ancestry cluster than the approximately 700-donor mean.

Germline V CDR1 and CDR2: GTSNPN, SVGIG (reference sequence). The CDR3 has 13 amino acids. Trimming took 0 bases from V and 1 from J, leaving 4 bases between them. The receptor was derived from a middle-aged man in good health and CMV-seronegative. The chain employs TRBV30 and TRBJ1-5; D remains unclear. The sample consisted of PBMCs. The CDR3 coding sequence is TGTGCCTGGAGTGTACAGAGCAATCAGCCCCAGCATTTT. This gives the protein CAWSVQSNQPQHF. Variable domain in full (rest from reference TRBV30 and TRBJ1-5): SQTIHQWPATLVQPVGSPLSLECTVEGTSNPNLYWYRQAAGRGLQLLFYSVGIGQISSEVPQNLSASRPQDRQFILSSKKLLLSDSGFYLCAWSVQSNQPQHFGDGTRLSIL.